A single sample gave rise to the 10 T cell receptor beta chains below, sequenced in a study of T cells in narcolepsy. These TCRs are of unknown antigen specificity. Sequencing was performed with immunoSEQ multiplex PCR; in TCRdb, only in-frame clones are kept and a portion is missing. The sample lists fewer than 2,000 clones; about a quarter were seen once. Material: cultured CD4+ T cells from cerebrospinal fluid. All receptors come from a human donor with narcolepsy.

This clone turned up a few times. The J gene is TRBJ2-1, the V gene TRBV7-6; a weak D match, TRBD1 (5 bases). This CDR3 contains 14 residues. Trimming took off 0 bases at V and 8 bases at J, with 11 bases between the two ends. Germline CDR1 and CDR2: SGHVS and FNYEAQ. CDR3 protein: CASSLAGRVDEQFF. CDR3 nucleotides: TGTGCCAGCAGCTTAGCGGGCAGGGTGGATGAGCAGTTCTTC.

This clone is medium-sized (0.01 to 0.1%) in the sample. The V and J genes are TRBV11-2 and TRBJ2-1; maybe TRBD2 (6 bases). Looked up from germline, CDR1 is SGHAT and CDR2 is FQNNGV. With 3 bases removed from V and 5 bases from J, the gap between germline ends came to 11 bases. CDR3 length: 14 amino acids. The CDR3 DNA reads TGTGCCAGCAGCTTTGGAGGGCGGGACAATGAGCAGTTCTTC. Its translation is CASSFGGRDNEQFF.

This clone was counted a few times. The rearrangement joins TRBV7-1 to TRBJ1-3; TRBD1 agrees at 7 bases. TRBV7-1 is an ORF, and what it does is uncertain. Trimming removed 6 bases from V and 8 bases from J; junction bases left unmatched: 10. This CDR3 is built from 14 residues. As DNA, the CDR3 is TGTGCCAGCAGGCCCGGACAGGAGGTTTACACCATATATTTT. Protein product: CASRPGQEVYTIYF.

This clone was seen only a few times. The junction shows a germline mismatch at one end, possibly a read error. This CDR3 is CASSQGYGTGMALIF. In DNA, the CDR3 is TGTGCCAGCAGCCAAGGATACGGGACAGGGATGGCCTTAATCTTT. The V gene is TRBV5-3, the J gene TRBJ1-4; 9 bases are shared with TRBD1. TRBV5-3 is flagged as an ORF with uncertain function. The CDR3 covers 15 residues.

V usage is TRBV7-2 and J usage is TRBJ2-7; no reliable D call. This CDR3 spans 14 amino acids. V lost 5 bases, J lost 0 bases, and 11 bases lay in between. Germline loops: CDR1 SGHTA, CDR2 FQGNSA. CDR3 amino acids: CASSRTDNSYEQYF. The DNA of the CDR3 is TGTGCCAGCAGCCGCACAGACAACTCCTACGAGCAGTACTTC.

By share, this clone ranks as medium-sized. The chain links TRBV18 to TRBJ2-5, with 9 bases that match TRBD2. This CDR3 has 18 amino acids. From germline, CDR1 is KGHSH and CDR2 LQKENI. J lost 4 bases, V lost 3 bases, and 15 bases had no gene match. CDR3 nucleotide sequence: TGTGCCAGCTCACCTCGGGGCGCGGGGGGGCCGGAAGGAGAGACCCAGTACTTC. Translation gives CASSPRGAGGPEGETQYF.

This clone ranks as large. V is TRBV4-1 and J is TRBJ2-6; 7 positions agree with TRBD1. Trimming removed 1 base from V and 2 bases from J; junction bases left unmatched: 8. Germline V gene lookup returns CDR1 MGHRA and CDR2 YSYEKL. The CDR3 covers 18 residues. CDR3: CASSQGTGLNAGANVLTF. Here the CDR3 DNA reads TGCGCCAGCAGCCAAGGGACAGGCCTTAACGCTGGGGCCAACGTCCTGACTTTC.

V usage is TRBV7-9 and J usage is TRBJ2-2; a weak D match, TRBD1 (6 bases). Germline V gives CDR1 SEHNR, CDR2 FQNEAQ (reference sequence). V was pared by 6 bases and J by 6 bases, with 14 bases between. This CDR3 has 14 residues. Here the CDR3 DNA reads TGTGCCAGCAGGTCTACAGGGTCCCCCGGGGAGCTGTTTTTT. Residues: CASRSTGSPGELFF.

Note on this clone: A far larger clone differs by one base, so this is likely a read error. Additional DNA sequences in this sample encode the identical CDR3. The chain carries TRBV10-2 and TRBJ1-5; TRBD1 is a possible D gene (5 bases). Germline CDR1 is WSHSY and CDR2 is SAAADI. This CDR3 comprises 14 residues. The CDR3 sequence: CACSESGLNQPQHF. Written as DNA, the CDR3 is TGCGCCTGCAGTGAGTCAGGGCTCAATCAGCCCCAGCATTTT.

The sample holds a few counts of this clone. A read error is the likely source, as a far larger clone sits one nucleotide away. The V and J genes are TRBV5-6 and TRBJ1-6; D unresolved. The CDR3 has 15 residues. The germline gives CDR1 SGHDT, CDR2 YYEEEE. The CDR3 sequence is CARSLGIGSGSPLHF. The CDR3 DNA is TGTGCCAGGAGCTTGGGTATAGGTAGCGGATCACCCCTCCACTTT.